This TCR beta chain was retrieved from a study of neurological immune-mediated disorders. 5'RACE employing 10-nucleotide random UMIs yielded the cDNA. The yield of each sequencing run was over 160 million TCR-beta sequences from 15-18 subjects. TCRdb reprocessed the 5' RACE reads via MiXCR and lists one record per CDR3 protein. The sample holds approximately 30,000 distinct CDR3 sequences, roughly 14% seen once. Germline-derived CDR1 and CDR2 are SQVTM and ANQGSEA. The CDR3 has 11 residues. Study observations and caveats: None of the CDR3 amino acid sequences of expanded clones recurred across subjects, suggesting private repertoires in all groups.

This clonotype was counted many times. As yet, its antigen is unknown. Mismatch with germline at one junction end may stem from a read error. The TCR sequence derives from a man aged 70 or older in good health. Sequencing was performed on PBMCs. The V call is TRBV29-1, the J call TRBJ2-2; tentatively, D is TRBD2 (5 bases). CDR3 in DNA: TGCAGCGTTAAAGAGGGTTGGGAGCTGTTTTTT. Amino acid sequence: CSVKEGWELFF.